The 26 T cell receptor beta chains reported below all come from one sample, sequenced in a study of blood T cells in healthy people across ages. PCR was performed a second time for about 7 to 11 cycles using a sample-barcoded 5' primer and a J-beta primer mix. TCRdb itself ran the 5' RACE reads through MiXCR, one entry per CDR3 protein. The sample lists about 1,500,000 distinct CDR3 sequences, approximately 30% occurring once. The sample taken for sequencing was blood. These receptors were obtained from a young woman in good health.

This clonotype was counted many times. This rearrangement joins TRBV13 to TRBJ2-3; 7 bases line up with TRBD1. Germline V gene lookup returns CDR1 PRHDT and CDR2 FYEKMQ (reference sequence). V trimming: 7 bases; J trimming: 1 base; junction bases outside the gene matches: 2. The CDR3 loop spans 13 amino acids. The CDR3, as DNA: TGTGCCAGCAAGGGACAGCGCACAGATACGCAGTATTTT. Amino acids: CASKGQRTDTQYF.

This chain uses TRBV7-6 with TRBJ2-1, with TRBD2 matching over 9 bases. V lost 4 bases and J lost 1; bases outside the gene matches: 20. This CDR3 has 21 residues. Germline V lookup: CDR1 SGHVS, CDR2 FNYEAQ. The CDR3 spells CASSSDSGSIEKTESYNEQFF. For the CDR3, the DNA is TGTGCCAGCAGCTCCGATAGCGGGAGCATTGAGAAAACCGAGTCCTACAATGAGCAGTTCTTC.

A few counts support this clonotype. This sequence joins TRBV6-6 and TRBJ1-4, with D maybe TRBD1 (5 bases). The CDR3 has 15 residues. Trimming took off 2 bases at V and 0 bases at J, with 7 bases between the two ends. The germline V gene has CDR1 MNHNY and CDR2 SVGAGI (reference sequence). CDR3 region: CASSYEGTTNEKLFF. CDR3 sequence (DNA): TGTGCCAGCAGTTACGAGGGGACAACTAATGAAAAACTGTTTTTT.

This clonotype has a single count. The junction departs from the called germline gene at one end, perhaps through a read error. The V gene is TRBV5-1, the J gene TRBJ2-6; D possibly uses TRBD1 or TRBD2 (6 bases each). CDR1 and CDR2 (germline): SGHRS, YFSETQ. CDR3 length: 14 residues. The CDR3 protein is CASSESSGANVPTF. CDR3 coding DNA: TGCGCCAGCAGCGAGAGCTCGGGGGCCAACGTCCCGACTTTC.

The chain links TRBV30 to TRBJ2-5, with D perhaps matching TRBD2 (5 bases). The length of the CDR3 is 14 residues. The V end lost 0 bases, the J end lost 4 bases, and 12 bases lay between the germline ends. Germline CDR1 is GTSNPN and CDR2 is SVGIG (reference sequence). This CDR3 reads CAWSVQPGRETQYF. CDR3 nucleotides: TGTGCCTGGAGTGTACAACCGGGAAGAGAGACCCAGTACTTC.

This clonotype has more than one count but fewer than ten. The CDR3 protein is CSAREWSSGSYEQYF. DNA for the CDR3: TGCAGTGCTAGAGAATGGTCTAGCGGGAGCTACGAGCAGTACTTC. The chain couples TRBV20-1 to TRBJ2-7; 10 bases map to TRBD2. The CDR3 extends over 15 amino acids. Unmatched junction bases numbered 5, after V lost 0 bases and J lost 3 bases. CDR1 is DFQATT and CDR2 is SNEGSKA in the germline V gene (reference sequence).

The sample holds a few counts of this clonotype. The rearrangement joins TRBV11-3 to TRBJ2-5, with D perhaps given as TRBD1 or TRBD2 (5 bases each). The CDR3 totals 15 residues. The ends were cut back, 5 bases at V and 5 bases at J, with 18 bases in the middle. Looked up from germline, CDR1 is SGHNT and CDR2 is YENEEA. CDR3 amino acids: CASSQWAGATETQYF. The CDR3, as DNA: TGTGCCAGCAGCCAGTGGGCCGGGGCAACGGAGACCCAGTACTTC.

The V gene is TRBV30, the J gene TRBJ2-4; 9 nucleotides align to TRBD1. The CDR3 length is 14 residues. Germline V CDR1 and CDR2: GTSNPN, SVGIG (reference sequence). V was clipped by 8 bases and J by 8 bases; unmatched bases: 13. This chain's CDR3 is CATETGGSADIQYF. The CDR3 nucleotides are TGTGCCACGGAAACAGGGGGCTCGGCAGACATTCAGTACTTC.

This chain connects TRBV9 to TRBJ2-3; no firm D call. Germline CDR1 reads SGDLS; CDR2 reads YYNGEE. The CDR3 loop spans 16 amino acids. Trimming stripped 3 bases from V and 2 bases from J, with 16 bases between. The CDR3 here is CASSGASGLYTDTQYF. In nucleotides, the CDR3 is TGTGCCAGCAGCGGAGCATCCGGGCTATACACAGATACGCAGTATTTT.

The J gene is TRBJ2-7, the V gene TRBV25-1, with D possibly being TRBD2 (5 bases). The CDR3 length is 17 residues. V was clipped by 2 bases and J by 0 bases, with 17 bases between them. The germline V gene encodes CDR1 MGHDK and CDR2 SYGVNS. The CDR3 spells CASSENPERSFSYEQYF. In DNA, the CDR3 is TGTGCCAGCAGTGAAAATCCTGAGCGGTCATTCTCCTACGAGCAGTACTTC.

The gene calls are TRBV28 and TRBJ1-5, with 9 bases that match TRBD1. Per the germline V gene, CDR1 is MDHEN and CDR2 is SYDVKM. The V segment lost 8 bases and the J segment 2 bases; nucleotides outside the gene matches: 7. The CDR3 spans 15 residues. In DNA, the CDR3 is TGTGCCAGCGAAGGGACAGGGATCGGCAATCAGCCCCAGCATTTT. This translates into CASEGTGIGNQPQHF.

The rearrangement joins TRBV7-9 to TRBJ1-3; possible D gene TRBD1, 5 bases. This CDR3 contains 12 residues. V lost 5 bases to trimming and J lost 9 bases, with 11 bases between them. The V gene's germline CDR1 is SEHNR and CDR2 FQNEAQ (reference sequence). The CDR3 is CASSPLGTTIYF. CDR3 bases: TGTGCCAGCAGCCCCCTAGGGACCACCATATATTTT.

The V and J genes are TRBV28 and TRBJ2-3, with 10 bases fitting TRBD2. The CDR3 is made up of 16 amino acids. After removal of 3 bases from V and 4 bases from J, the junction contained 7 bases not matched to a gene. Germline assignment: CDR1 MDHEN and CDR2 SYDVKM. CDR3 amino acids: CASSFLSGGGADTQYF. DNA of the CDR3: TGTGCCAGCAGTTTTCTGAGCGGGGGGGGCGCAGATACGCAGTATTTT.

The chain uses TRBV9 and TRBJ1-6; D not certain. The CDR3 has 13 amino acids. Trimming left V 1 base short and J 4 bases short, with 3 bases between. Per germline, CDR1 SGDLS and CDR2 YYNGEE. DNA for the CDR3: TGTGCCAGCAGCGTACAGTATAATTCACCCCTCCACTTT. This codes for CASSVQYNSPLHF.

The CDR3 bases are TGTGCCAGCAGCCCTCCCACTCCGGGACTAGCGGGGGATGCAGATACGCAGTATTTT. This encodes CASSPPTPGLAGDADTQYF. This chain joins TRBV3-1 and TRBJ2-3; 14 positions agree with TRBD2. CDR3 length: 19 amino acids. Per the germline V gene, CDR1 is LGHDT and CDR2 is YNNKEL (reference sequence). V dropped 4 bases and J dropped 4; count of bases not matched to a gene: 13.

The chain employs TRBV6-5 and TRBJ1-1; D ambiguous. Germline loops: CDR1 MNHEY, CDR2 SVGAGI. This CDR3 is built from 13 residues. V gave up 0 bases and J gave up 8 bases, with 10 bases separating them. In nucleotides, the CDR3 is TGTGCCAGCAGTTACTCAGCGGCCAGGGAAGCTTTCTTT. This translates into CASSYSAAREAFF.

This sequence joins TRBV27 and TRBJ2-3; TRBD2 agrees at 7 bases. In germline, CDR1 is MNHEY, CDR2 SMNVEV (reference sequence). The ends lost 0 bases at V and 3 bases at J; junction bases unmatched: 3. This CDR3 comprises 15 residues. CDR3 coding DNA: TGTGCCAGCAGTTTATCGGACGGGAGGACAGATACGCAGTATTTT. Translated, it gives CASSLSDGRTDTQYF.

This clonotype was observed at least ten times. The chain couples TRBV6-5 to TRBJ2-5; 8 nucleotides line up with TRBD2. J gave up 2 bases and V 2 bases, and 7 bases lay outside the gene matches. CDR1 and CDR2 (germline): MNHEY, SVGAGI. The CDR3 is 16 residues long. CDR3 DNA sequence: TGTGCCAGCAGTTACAGTTCGACTAGCGTACAAGAGACCCAGTACTTC. This encodes CASSYSSTSVQETQYF.

This clonotype was seen many times. The chain uses TRBV7-2 and TRBJ2-5; possible D gene TRBD1, 7 bases. Between the trimmed V and J ends, which lost 5 bases and 3 bases, there was a span of 19 bases. Germline V gives CDR1 SGHTA, CDR2 FQGNSA. The CDR3 sequence is 16 residues long. For the CDR3, the DNA is TGTGCCAGCAGCCCCCGCGGGACAGTTCCAGAAGAGACCCAGTACTTC. This encodes CASSPRGTVPEETQYF.

This clonotype has just a few counts. The V and J genes are TRBV3-1 and TRBJ2-1; no firm D call. This CDR3 comprises 12 residues. Germline assignment: CDR1 LGHDT and CDR2 YNNKEL (reference sequence). Trimming removed 3 bases at V and 10 bases at J, with 10 bases between. The CDR3 reads CASSQEHGEQFF. CDR3 DNA: TGTGCCAGCAGCCAGGAGCACGGAGAGCAGTTCTTC.

The chain uses TRBV20-1 and TRBJ1-4; perhaps TRBD1 as D (5 bases). V lost 3 bases and J 4 bases, leaving 12 bases between the germline ends. Germline assignment: CDR1 DFQATT and CDR2 SNEGSKA (reference sequence). CDR3 length equals 14 residues. This CDR3 reads CSARQGEDNEKLFF. CDR3 bases: TGCAGTGCTAGGCAGGGCGAGGATAATGAAAAACTGTTTTTT.

This clonotype has just one count. CDR3 protein: CASSTEQGPRTQYF. The CDR3, as DNA: TGCGCCAGCAGCACTGAACAGGGCCCGAGGACCCAGTACTTC. The gene calls are TRBV5-1 and TRBJ2-5, with D perhaps TRBD1 (6 bases). Trimming pared 4 bases from V and 7 bases from J, leaving 17 bases between. Germline CDR1 SGHRS, CDR2 YFSETQ. This CDR3 is 14 amino acids long. Variable domain in full (rest from reference TRBV5-1 and TRBJ2-5): KAGVTQTPRYLIKTRGQQVTLSCSPISGHRSVSWYQQTPGQGLQFLFEYFSETQRNKGNFPGRFSGRQFSNSRSEMNVSTLELGDSALYLCASSTEQGPRTQYFGPGTRLLVL.

This clonotype was counted at least ten times. The chain employs TRBV20-1 and TRBJ2-7; tentatively, D is TRBD2 (6 bases). Deletions cut 6 bases from V and 3 bases from J, with 15 bases between. CDR1 and CDR2 (germline): DFQATT, SNEGSKA (reference sequence). CDR3 size: 13 residues. CDR3 DNA: TGCAGTGCCTCTTTAGCGGATAACTACGAGCAGTACTTC. Its protein product is CSASLADNYEQYF.

As regards this clonotype: This sequence may be a read error, since a much larger clone differs from it by one base. The rearrangement links TRBV28 to TRBJ2-4, with no clear D. V lost 10 bases and J lost 13, with 17 bases in between. Per germline, CDR1 MDHEN and CDR2 SYDVKM. The length of the CDR3 is 11 residues. In DNA, the CDR3 is TGTGCCACCAGGACCCACAATGAGCAGTACTTC. It codes for CATRTHNEQYF. Filled out from reference TRBV28 and TRBJ2-4, the complete variable domain reads DVKVTQSSRYLVKRTGEKVFLECVQDMDHENMFWYRQDPGLGLRLIYFSYDVKMKEKGDIPEGYSVSREKKERFSLILESASTNQTSMYLCATRTHNEQYFGAGTRLSVL.

In regard to this clonotype: The conserved closing phenylalanine or tryptophan is absent in this CDR3, likely reflecting a read error. The chain uses TRBV2 and TRBJ2-3; D is unclear. Trimming cost V 7 bases and J 0 bases, with 14 bases left between them. Per germline, CDR1 SNHLY and CDR2 FYNNEI. The CDR3 length is 15 residues. For the CDR3, the DNA is TGTGCCAGCATCGCCTCCGTGGGGAGCACAGATACGCAGTATTGT. Its translation is CASIASVGSTDTQYC.

The V call is TRBV12-3 or TRBV12-4, the J call TRBJ2-2; D might be TRBD1 (5 bases). The germline V and J ends were trimmed by 2 bases and 16 bases, with 14 bases remaining between them. The CDR3 spans 12 residues. CDR3 in DNA: TGTGCCAGCAGTTTATATCAGGGCCGGCCGTTTTTT. This encodes CASSLYQGRPFF.